One and the same sample provided the 3 T cell receptor beta chains below, sequenced in a study of T-cell memory formation after mild COVID-19. TCRdb called the 5' RACE reads again in MiXCR, with one record for every CDR3 protein. Among 580,000 or so distinct CDR3 sequences, roughly 17% were seen once, and the ten largest hold roughly 7.7%. The sample was PBMCs or a T cell subset sorted from them (not recorded which). These receptors were taken from an adult woman who had mild COVID-19 (a few samples of this study predate the infection). Cell type and time point are not known.

The chain is built from TRBV11-2 and TRBJ1-1; D remains ambiguous. The CDR3 is made up of 15 amino acids. Trimming left V 2 bases short and J 0 bases short, with 10 bases between. Per germline, CDR1 SGHAT and CDR2 FQNNGV. The CDR3 DNA reads TGTGCCAGCAGCTTAAGCTGGGGAGTGAACACTGAAGCTTTCTTT. Translated, it gives CASSLSWGVNTEAFF.

The CDR3, as DNA: TGTGCCAGCAGCGTAGAGGGAGGGACCCACTACGAGCAGTACTTC. The encoded protein is CASSVEGGTHYEQYF. The genes are TRBV9 and TRBJ2-7; 7 nucleotides agree with TRBD2. Per the germline V gene, CDR1 is SGDLS and CDR2 is YYNGEE. Losses at the gene ends were 0 bases for V and 3 bases for J; bases not matched to a gene: 6. The CDR3 totals 15 residues.

V and J are TRBV25-1 and TRBJ2-7; D not certain. Germline V CDR1 and CDR2: MGHDK, SYGVNS. The V end lost 5 bases, the J end lost 6 bases, and 8 bases lay between the germline ends. The CDR3 length is 11 residues. For the CDR3, the DNA is TGTGCCAGCAGTCCCTGGTCCGAGCAGTACTTC. Protein product: CASSPWSEQYF.